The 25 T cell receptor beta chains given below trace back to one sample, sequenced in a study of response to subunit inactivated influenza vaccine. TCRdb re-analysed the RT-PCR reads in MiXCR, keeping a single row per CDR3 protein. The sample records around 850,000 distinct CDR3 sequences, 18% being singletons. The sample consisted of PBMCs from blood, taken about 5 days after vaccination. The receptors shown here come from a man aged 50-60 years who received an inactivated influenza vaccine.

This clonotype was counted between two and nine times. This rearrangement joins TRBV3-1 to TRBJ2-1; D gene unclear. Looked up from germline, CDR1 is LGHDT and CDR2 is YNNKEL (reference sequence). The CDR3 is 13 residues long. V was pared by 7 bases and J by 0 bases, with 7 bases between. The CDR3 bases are TGTGCCAGCACCCCGGGCTCCTACAATGAGCAGTTCTTC. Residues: CASTPGSYNEQFF.

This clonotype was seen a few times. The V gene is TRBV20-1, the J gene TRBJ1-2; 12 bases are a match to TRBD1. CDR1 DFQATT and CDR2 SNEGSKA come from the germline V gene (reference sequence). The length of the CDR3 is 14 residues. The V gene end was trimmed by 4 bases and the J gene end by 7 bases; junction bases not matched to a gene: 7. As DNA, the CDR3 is TGCAGTGCTAATGGGGACAGGGGGCCAGGTGGCTACACCTTC. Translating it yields CSANGDRGPGGYTF.

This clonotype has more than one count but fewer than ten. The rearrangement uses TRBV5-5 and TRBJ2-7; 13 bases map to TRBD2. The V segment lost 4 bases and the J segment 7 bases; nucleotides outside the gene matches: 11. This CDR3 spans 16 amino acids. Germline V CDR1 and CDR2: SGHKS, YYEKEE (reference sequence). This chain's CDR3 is CASSLTSGGSSGEQYF. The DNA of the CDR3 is TGTGCCAGCAGCCTGACTAGCGGGGGGTCCTCGGGGGAGCAGTACTTC.

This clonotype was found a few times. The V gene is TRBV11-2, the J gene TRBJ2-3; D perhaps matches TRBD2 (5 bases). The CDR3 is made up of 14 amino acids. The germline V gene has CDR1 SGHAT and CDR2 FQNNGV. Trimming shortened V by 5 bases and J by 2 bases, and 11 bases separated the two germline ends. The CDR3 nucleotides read TGTGCCAGCAGCCCCGGGGTAATCACAGATACGCAGTATTTT. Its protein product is CASSPGVITDTQYF.

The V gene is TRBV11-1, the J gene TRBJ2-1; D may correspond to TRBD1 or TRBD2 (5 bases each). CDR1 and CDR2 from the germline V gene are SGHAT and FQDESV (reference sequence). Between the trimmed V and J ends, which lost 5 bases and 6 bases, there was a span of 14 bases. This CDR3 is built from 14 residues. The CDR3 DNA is TGTGCCAGCAGCAGGGGACCCCCCCCCAATGAGCAGTTCTTC. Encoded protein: CASSRGPPPNEQFF.

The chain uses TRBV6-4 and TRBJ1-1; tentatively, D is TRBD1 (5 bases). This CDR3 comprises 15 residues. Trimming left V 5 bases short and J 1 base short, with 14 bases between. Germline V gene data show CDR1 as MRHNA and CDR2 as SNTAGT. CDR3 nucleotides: TGTGCCAGCAGTACGGGGAGGGGTCAGAACACTGAAGCTTTCTTT. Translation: CASSTGRGQNTEAFF.

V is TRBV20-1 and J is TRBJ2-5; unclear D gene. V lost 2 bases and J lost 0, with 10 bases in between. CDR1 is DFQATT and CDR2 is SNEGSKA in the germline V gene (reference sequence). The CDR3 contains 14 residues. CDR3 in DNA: TGCAGTGCTAGAATCGGGCAGCACCAAGAGACCCAGTACTTC. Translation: CSARIGQHQETQYF.

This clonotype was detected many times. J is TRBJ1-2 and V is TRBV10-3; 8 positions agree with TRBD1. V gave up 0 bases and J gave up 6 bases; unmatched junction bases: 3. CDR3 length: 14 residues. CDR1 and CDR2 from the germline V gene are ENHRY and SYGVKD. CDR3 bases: TGTGCCATCAGTGAGTCAACAGGGGGGCATGGCTACACCTTC. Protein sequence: CAISESTGGHGYTF.

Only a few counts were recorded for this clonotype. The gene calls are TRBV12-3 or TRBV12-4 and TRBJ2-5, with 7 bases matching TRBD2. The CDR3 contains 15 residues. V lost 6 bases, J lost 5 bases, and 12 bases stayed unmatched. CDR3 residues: CASRRSSGVWETQYF. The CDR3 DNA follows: TGTGCCAGCAGAAGATCTAGCGGAGTGTGGGAGACCCAGTACTTC.

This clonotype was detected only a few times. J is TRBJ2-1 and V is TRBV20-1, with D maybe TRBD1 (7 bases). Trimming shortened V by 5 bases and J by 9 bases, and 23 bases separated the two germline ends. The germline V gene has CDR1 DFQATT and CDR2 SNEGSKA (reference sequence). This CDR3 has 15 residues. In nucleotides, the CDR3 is TGCAGTGCTGGGAAAGGCAGGGGGGTCCTGAGTGAGCAGTTCTTC. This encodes CSAGKGRGVLSEQFF.

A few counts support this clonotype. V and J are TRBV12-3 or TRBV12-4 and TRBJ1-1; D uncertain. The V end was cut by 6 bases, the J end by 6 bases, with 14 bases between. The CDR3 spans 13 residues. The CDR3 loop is CASSPSDWSEAFF. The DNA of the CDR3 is TGTGCCAGCAGCCCCAGCGATTGGTCTGAAGCTTTCTTT.

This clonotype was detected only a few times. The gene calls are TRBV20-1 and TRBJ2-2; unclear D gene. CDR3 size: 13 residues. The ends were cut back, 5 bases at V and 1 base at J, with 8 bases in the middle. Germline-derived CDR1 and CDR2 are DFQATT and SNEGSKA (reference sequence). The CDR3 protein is CSAPRENTGELFF. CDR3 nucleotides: TGCAGTGCTCCGCGAGAGAACACCGGGGAGCTGTTTTTT.

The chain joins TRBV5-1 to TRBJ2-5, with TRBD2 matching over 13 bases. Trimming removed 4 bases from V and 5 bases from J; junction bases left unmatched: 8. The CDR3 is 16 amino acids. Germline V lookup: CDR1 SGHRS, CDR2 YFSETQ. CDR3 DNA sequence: TGCGCCAGCAGCCCACTAGCGGGAGGGCCGGAGGAGACCCAGTACTTC. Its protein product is CASSPLAGGPEETQYF.

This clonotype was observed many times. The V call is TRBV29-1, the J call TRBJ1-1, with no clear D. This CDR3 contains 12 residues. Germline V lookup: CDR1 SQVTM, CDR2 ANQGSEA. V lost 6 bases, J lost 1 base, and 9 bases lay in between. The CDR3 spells CSVGRTNTEAFF. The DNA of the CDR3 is TGCAGCGTCGGACGGACGAACACTGAAGCTTTCTTT.

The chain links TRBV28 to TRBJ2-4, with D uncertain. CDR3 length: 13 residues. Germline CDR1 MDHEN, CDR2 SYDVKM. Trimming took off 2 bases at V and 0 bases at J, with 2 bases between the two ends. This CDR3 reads CASSLEAKNIQYF. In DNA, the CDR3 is TGTGCCAGCAGTTTAGAAGCCAAAAACATTCAGTACTTC. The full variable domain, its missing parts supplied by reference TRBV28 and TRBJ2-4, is DVKVTQSSRYLVKRTGEKVFLECVQDMDHENMFWYRQDPGLGLRLIYFSYDVKMKEKGDIPEGYSVSREKKERFSLILESASTNQTSMYLCASSLEAKNIQYFGAGTRLSVL.

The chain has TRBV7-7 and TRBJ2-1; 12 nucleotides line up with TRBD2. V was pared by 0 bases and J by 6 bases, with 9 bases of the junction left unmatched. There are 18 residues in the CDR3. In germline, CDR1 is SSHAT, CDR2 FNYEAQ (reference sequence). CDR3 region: CASSLAASSGRGSNEQFF. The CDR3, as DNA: TGTGCCAGCAGCTTAGCAGCGTCTAGCGGGAGGGGGAGCAATGAGCAGTTCTTC. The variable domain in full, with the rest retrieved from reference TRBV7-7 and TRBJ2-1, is GAGVSQSPRYKVTKRGQDVTLRCDPISSHATLYWYQQALGQGPEFLTYFNYEAQPDKSGLPSDRFSAERPEGSISTLTIQRTEQRDSAMYRCASSLAASSGRGSNEQFFGPGTRLTVL.

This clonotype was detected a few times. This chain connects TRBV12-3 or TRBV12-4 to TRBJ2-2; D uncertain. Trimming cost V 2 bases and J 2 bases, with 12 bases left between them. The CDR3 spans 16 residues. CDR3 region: CASSLLALLNTGELFF. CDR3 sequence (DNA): TGTGCCAGCAGTTTACTGGCCCTACTTAACACCGGGGAGCTGTTTTTT.

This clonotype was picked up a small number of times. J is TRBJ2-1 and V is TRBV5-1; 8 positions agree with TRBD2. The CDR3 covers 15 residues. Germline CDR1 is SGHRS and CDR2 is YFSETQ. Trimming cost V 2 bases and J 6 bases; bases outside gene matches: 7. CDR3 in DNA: TGCGCCAGCAGCTTTATGACTAGCGCCGTCAATGAGCAGTTCTTC. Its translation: CASSFMTSAVNEQFF.

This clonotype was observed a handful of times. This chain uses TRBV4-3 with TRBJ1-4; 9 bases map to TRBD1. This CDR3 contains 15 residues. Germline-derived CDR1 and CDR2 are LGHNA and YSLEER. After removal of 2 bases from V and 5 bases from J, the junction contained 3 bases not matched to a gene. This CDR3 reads CASSQTGGENEKLFF. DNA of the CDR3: TGCGCCAGCAGCCAAACAGGGGGCGAGAATGAAAAACTGTTTTTT.

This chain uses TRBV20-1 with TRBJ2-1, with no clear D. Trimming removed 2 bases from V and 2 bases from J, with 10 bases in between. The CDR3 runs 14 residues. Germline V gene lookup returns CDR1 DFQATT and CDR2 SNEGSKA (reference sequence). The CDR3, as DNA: TGCAGTGCTAGACCCGGCTTTGCCTACAATGAGCAGTTCTTC. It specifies CSARPGFAYNEQFF.

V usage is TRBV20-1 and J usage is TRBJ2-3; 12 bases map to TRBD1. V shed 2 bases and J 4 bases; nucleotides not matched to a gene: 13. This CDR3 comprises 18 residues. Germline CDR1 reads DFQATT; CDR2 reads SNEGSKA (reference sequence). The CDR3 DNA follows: TGCAGTGCTAGACGCCGGGACAGGGGGCGTCCTTTGTCAGATACGCAGTATTTT. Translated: CSARRRDRGRPLSDTQYF.

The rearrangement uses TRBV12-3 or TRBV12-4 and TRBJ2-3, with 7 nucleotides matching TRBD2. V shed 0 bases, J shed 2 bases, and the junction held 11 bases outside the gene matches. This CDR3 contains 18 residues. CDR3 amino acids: CASSLAPYGGSFTDTQYF. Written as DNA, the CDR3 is TGTGCCAGCAGTTTAGCGCCTTACGGGGGGAGTTTCACAGATACGCAGTATTTT.

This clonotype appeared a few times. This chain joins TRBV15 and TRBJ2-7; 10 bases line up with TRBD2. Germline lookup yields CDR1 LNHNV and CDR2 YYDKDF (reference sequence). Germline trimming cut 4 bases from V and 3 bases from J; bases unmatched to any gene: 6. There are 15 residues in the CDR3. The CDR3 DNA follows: TGTGCCACCAGCAAACCGGGACTAGCGATCTACGAGCAGTACTTC. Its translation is CATSKPGLAIYEQYF.

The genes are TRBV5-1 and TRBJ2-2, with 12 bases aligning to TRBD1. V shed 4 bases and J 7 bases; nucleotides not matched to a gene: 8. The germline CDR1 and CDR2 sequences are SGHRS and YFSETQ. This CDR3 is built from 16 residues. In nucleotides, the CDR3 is TGCGCCAGCAGCGCCGGGACAGGGGGCAAGGTCGGGGAGCTGTTTTTT. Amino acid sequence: CASSAGTGGKVGELFF.

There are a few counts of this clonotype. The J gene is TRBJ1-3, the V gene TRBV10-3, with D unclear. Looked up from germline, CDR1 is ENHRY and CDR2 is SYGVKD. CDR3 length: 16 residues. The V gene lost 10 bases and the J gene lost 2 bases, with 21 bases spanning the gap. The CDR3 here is CATFDPTGTTGNTIYF. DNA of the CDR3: TGTGCCACCTTCGACCCCACGGGTACTACTGGAAACACCATATATTTT.